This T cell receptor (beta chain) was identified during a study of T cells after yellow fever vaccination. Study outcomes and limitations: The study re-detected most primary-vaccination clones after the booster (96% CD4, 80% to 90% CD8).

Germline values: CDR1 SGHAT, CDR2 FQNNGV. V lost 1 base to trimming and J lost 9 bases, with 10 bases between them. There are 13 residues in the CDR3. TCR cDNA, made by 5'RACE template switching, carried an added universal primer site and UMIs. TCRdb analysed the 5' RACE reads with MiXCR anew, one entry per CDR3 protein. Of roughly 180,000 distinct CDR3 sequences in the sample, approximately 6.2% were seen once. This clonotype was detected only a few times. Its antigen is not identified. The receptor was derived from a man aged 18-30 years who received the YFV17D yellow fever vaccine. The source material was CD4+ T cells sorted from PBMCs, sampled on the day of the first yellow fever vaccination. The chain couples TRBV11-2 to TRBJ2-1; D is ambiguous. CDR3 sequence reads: CASSLARPGEQFF. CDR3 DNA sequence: TGTGCCAGCAGCTTAGCCCGACCGGGTGAGCAGTTCTTC.